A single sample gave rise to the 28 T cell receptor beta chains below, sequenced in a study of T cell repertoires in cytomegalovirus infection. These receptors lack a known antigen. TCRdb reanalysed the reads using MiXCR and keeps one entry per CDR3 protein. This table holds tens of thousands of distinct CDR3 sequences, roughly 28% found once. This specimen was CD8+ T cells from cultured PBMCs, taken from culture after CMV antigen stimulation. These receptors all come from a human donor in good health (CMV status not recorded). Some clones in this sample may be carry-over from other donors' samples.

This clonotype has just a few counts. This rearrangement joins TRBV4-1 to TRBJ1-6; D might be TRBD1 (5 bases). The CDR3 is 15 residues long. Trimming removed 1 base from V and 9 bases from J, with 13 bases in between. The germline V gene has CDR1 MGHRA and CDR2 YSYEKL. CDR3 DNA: TGCGCCAGCAGCCAAGGGTGGGGGACGGGTTCACCCCTCCACTTT. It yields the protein CASSQGWGTGSPLHF.

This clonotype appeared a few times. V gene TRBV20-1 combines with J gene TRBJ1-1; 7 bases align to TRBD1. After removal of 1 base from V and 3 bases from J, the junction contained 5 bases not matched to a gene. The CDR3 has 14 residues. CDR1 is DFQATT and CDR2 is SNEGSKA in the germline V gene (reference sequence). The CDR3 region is CSARGEGGDTEAFF. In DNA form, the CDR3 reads TGCAGTGCTAGAGGCGAAGGGGGCGACACTGAAGCTTTCTTT.

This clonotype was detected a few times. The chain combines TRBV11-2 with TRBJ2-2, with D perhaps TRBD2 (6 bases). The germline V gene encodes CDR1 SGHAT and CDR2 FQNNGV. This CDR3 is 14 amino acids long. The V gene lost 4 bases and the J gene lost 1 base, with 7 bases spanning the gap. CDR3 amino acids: CASSYGGNTGELFF. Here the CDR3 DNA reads TGTGCCAGCAGCTACGGGGGGAACACCGGGGAGCTGTTTTTT.

CDR3 amino acids: CASSQVASFQETQYF. The CDR3 nucleotides are TGTGCCAGCAGCCAAGTTGCGTCTTTCCAAGAGACCCAGTACTTC. The genes are TRBV14 and TRBJ2-5; D is uncertain. This CDR3 region has 15 residues. In germline, CDR1 is SGHDN, CDR2 FVKESK. Trimming shortened V by 1 base and J by 1 base, and 10 bases separated the two germline ends. The variable domain in full, with the rest retrieved from reference TRBV14 and TRBJ2-5, is EAGVTQFPSHSVIEKGQTVTLRCDPISGHDNLYWYRRVMGKEIKFLLHFVKESKQDESGMPNNRFLAERTGGTYSTLKVQPAELEDSGVYFCASSQVASFQETQYFGPGTRLLVL.

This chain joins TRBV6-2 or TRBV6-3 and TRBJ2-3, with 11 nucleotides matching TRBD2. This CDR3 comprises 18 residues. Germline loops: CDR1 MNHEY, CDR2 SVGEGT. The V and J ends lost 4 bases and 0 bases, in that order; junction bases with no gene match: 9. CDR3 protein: CASSWSTSGGPSTDTQYF. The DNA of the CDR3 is TGTGCCAGCAGTTGGTCAACTAGCGGGGGCCCTAGCACAGATACGCAGTATTTT.

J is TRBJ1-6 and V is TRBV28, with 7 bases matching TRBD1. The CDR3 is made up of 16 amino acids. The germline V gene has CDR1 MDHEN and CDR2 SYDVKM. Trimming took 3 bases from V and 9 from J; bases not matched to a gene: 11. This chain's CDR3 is CASSLPPSSGGSPLHF. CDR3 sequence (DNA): TGTGCCAGCAGTTTGCCCCCGTCCTCAGGGGGTTCACCCCTCCACTTT.

Here the CDR3 reads CASSLAGRAGEQYF. CDR3 bases: TGTGCCAGCAGCTTAGCGGGCAGGGCGGGGGAGCAGTACTTC. The chain has TRBV7-6 and TRBJ2-7; possibly TRBD2 for D (6 bases). The germline CDR1 and CDR2 sequences are SGHVS and FNYEAQ. The CDR3 loop spans 14 amino acids. Trimming removed 0 bases at V and 7 bases at J, with 13 bases between.

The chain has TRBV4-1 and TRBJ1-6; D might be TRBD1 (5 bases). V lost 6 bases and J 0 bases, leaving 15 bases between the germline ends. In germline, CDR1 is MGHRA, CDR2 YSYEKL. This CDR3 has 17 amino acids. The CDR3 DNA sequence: TGCGCCAGCAGTCCCGGGGGTCGGAGCTCCTATAATTCACCCCTCCACTTT. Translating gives CASSPGGRSSYNSPLHF.

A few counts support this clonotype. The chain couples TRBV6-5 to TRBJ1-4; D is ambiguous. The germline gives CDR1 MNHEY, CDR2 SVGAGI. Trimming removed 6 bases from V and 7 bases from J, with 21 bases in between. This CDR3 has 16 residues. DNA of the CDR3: TGTGCCAGCAGACCTGGATACGCGGGAAGCCCTGAAAAACTGTTTTTT. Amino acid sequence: CASRPGYAGSPEKLFF.

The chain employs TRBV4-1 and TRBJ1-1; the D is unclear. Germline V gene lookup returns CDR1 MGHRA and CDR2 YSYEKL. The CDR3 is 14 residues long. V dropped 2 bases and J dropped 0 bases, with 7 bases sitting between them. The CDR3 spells CASSQTVMNTEAFF. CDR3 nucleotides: TGCGCCAGCAGCCAAACTGTCATGAACACTGAAGCTTTCTTT.

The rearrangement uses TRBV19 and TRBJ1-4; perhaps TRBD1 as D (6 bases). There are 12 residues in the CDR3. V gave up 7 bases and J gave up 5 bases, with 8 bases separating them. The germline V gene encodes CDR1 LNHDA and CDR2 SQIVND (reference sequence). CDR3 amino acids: CASNQGNEKLFF. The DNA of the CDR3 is TGTGCCAGTAACCAGGGGAATGAAAAACTGTTTTTT.

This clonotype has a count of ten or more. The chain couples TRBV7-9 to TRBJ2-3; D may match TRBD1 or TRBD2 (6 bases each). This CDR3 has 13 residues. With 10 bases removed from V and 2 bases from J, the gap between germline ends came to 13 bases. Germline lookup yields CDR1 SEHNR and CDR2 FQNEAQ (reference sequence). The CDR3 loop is CATEGQNTDTQYF. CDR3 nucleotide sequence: TGTGCCACGGAGGGACAAAACACAGATACGCAGTATTTT.

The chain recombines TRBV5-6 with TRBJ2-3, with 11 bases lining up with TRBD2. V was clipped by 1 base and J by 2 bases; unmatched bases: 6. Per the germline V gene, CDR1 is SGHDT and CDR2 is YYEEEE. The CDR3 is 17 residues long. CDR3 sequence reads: CASSLLTSGEYTDTQYF. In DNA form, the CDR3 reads TGTGCCAGCAGCTTGCTGACTAGCGGGGAGTACACAGATACGCAGTATTTT.

Here the CDR3 DNA reads TGTGCCAGCAGCCCCTCCGACGTCGGGAACACTGAAGCTTTCTTT. Amino acid sequence: CASSPSDVGNTEAFF. The chain uses TRBV7-9 and TRBJ1-1, with unresolved D. Trimming shortened V by 5 bases and J by 1 base, and 14 bases separated the two germline ends. CDR3 size: 15 residues. The germline V gene encodes CDR1 SEHNR and CDR2 FQNEAQ (reference sequence).

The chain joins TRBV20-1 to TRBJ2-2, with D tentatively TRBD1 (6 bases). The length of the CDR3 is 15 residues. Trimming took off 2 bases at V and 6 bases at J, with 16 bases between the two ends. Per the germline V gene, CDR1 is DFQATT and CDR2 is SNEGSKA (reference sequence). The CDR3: CSARTTGSLAGELFF. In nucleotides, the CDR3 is TGCAGTGCTAGAACTACAGGGTCCCTCGCCGGGGAGCTGTTTTTT.

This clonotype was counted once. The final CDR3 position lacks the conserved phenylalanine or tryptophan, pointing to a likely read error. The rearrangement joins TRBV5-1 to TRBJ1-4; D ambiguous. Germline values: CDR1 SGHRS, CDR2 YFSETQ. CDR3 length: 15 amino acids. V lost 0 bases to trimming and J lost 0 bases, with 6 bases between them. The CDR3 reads CASSLGGTTNEKLFS. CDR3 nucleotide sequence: TGCGCCAGCAGCTTGGGGGGTACAACTAATGAAAAACTGTTTTCT.

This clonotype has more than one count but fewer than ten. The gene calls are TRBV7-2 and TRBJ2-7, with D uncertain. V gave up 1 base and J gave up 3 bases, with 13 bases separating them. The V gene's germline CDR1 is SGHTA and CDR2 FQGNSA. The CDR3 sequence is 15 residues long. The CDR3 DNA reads TGTGCCAGCAGCTTAGGTGACCGAGCCGGCTACGAGCAGTACTTC. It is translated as CASSLGDRAGYEQYF. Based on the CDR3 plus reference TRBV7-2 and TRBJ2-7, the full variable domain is GAGVSQSPSNKVTEKGKDVELRCDPISGHTALYWYRQSLGQGLEFLIYFQGNSAPDKSGLPSDRFSAERTGGSVSTLTIQRTQQEDSAVYLCASSLGDRAGYEQYFGPGTRLTVT.

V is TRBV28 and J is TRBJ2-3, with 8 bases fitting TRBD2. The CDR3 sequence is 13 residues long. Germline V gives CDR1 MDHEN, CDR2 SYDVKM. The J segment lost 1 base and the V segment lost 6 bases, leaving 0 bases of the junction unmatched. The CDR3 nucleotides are TGTGCCAGCAGAGCGGGGGGCACAGATACGCAGTATTTT. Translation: CASRAGGTDTQYF.

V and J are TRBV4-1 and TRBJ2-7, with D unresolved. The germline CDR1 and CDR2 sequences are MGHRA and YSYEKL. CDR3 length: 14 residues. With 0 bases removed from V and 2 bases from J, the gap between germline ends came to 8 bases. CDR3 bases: TGCGCCAGCAGCCAAGAACCTTCGGCCTACGAGCAGTACTTC. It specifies CASSQEPSAYEQYF.

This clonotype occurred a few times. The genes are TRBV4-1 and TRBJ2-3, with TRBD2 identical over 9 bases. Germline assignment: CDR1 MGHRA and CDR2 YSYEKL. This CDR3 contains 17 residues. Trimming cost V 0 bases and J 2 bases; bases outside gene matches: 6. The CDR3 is CASSQEIPSGTTDTQYF. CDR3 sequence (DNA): TGCGCCAGCAGCCAAGAAATTCCTAGCGGGACCACAGATACGCAGTATTTT.

CDR3 DNA: TGTGCCAGCAGCTTAGTAGGAGAAGCCAAAAACATTCAGTACTTC. It specifies CASSLVGEAKNIQYF. The V call is TRBV7-9, the J call TRBJ2-4; D remains unclear. The length of the CDR3 is 15 residues. From germline, CDR1 is SEHNR and CDR2 FQNEAQ (reference sequence). Trimming removed 1 base at V and 0 bases at J, with 7 bases between.

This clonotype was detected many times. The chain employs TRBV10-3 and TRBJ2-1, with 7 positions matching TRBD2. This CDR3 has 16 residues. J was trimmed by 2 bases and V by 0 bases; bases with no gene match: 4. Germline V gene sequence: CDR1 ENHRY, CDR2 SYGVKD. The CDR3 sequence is CAISESMAGAYNEQFF. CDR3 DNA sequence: TGTGCCATCAGTGAGTCGATGGCGGGAGCCTACAATGAGCAGTTCTTC.

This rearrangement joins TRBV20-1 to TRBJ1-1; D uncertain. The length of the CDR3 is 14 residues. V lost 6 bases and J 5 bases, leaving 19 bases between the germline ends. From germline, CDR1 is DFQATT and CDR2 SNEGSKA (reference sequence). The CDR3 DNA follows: TGCAGTGCGGACCGCGGGAACCTGGGGACTGAAGCTTTCTTT. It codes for CSADRGNLGTEAFF.

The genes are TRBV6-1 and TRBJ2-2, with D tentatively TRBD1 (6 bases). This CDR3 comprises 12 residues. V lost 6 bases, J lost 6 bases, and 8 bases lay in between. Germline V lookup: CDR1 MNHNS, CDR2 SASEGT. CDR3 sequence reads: CASRQGAGELFF. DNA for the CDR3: TGTGCCAGCAGACAGGGAGCCGGGGAGCTGTTTTTT.

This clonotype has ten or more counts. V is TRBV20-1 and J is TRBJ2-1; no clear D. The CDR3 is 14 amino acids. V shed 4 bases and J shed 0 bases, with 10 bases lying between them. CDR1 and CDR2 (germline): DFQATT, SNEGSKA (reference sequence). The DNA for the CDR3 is TGCAGTGCTAATCTAGGTTCCTCCTACAATGAGCAGTTCTTC. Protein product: CSANLGSSYNEQFF.

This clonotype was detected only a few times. This chain's CDR3 is CASSYQGDRNEQFF. CDR3 nucleotides: TGTGCCAGCAGTTACCAGGGAGATAGGAATGAGCAGTTCTTC. V usage is TRBV6-6 and J usage is TRBJ2-1; D may correspond to TRBD1 or TRBD2 (5 bases each). This CDR3 spans 14 amino acids. V gave up 2 bases and J gave up 7 bases, with 12 bases separating them. Germline-derived CDR1 and CDR2 are MNHNY and SVGAGI (reference sequence).

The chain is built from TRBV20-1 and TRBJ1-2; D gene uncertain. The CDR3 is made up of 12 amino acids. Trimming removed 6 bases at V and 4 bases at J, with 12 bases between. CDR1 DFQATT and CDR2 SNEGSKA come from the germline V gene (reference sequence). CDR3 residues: CSAPKGFYGYTF. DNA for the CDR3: TGCAGTGCACCAAAAGGATTCTATGGCTACACCTTC.

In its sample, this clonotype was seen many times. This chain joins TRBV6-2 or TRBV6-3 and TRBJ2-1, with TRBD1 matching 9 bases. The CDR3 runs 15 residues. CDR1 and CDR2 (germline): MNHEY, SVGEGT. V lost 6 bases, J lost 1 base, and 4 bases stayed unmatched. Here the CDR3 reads CASRVTGGSYNEQFF. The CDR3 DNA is TGTGCCAGCAGGGTGACAGGGGGTTCCTACAATGAGCAGTTCTTC.